The present T cell receptor beta chain was sequenced within a study of a mutant IDH1 vaccine in newly diagnosed glioma. TCRdb's table, derived via immunoSEQ multiplex PCR, lists solely in-frame clones and lacks some. The sample shows tens of thousands of clones, roughly 78% of them seen only once. The germline V and J ends were trimmed by 8 bases and 8 bases, with 12 bases remaining between them. The CDR3 contains 12 residues. Germline V gene lookup returns CDR1 WSHSY and CDR2 SAAADI. A note on this clone: Its antigen is not identified.

The time point here: week 11, during vaccination. The study gave 300 ug of mutant IDH1 20-mer peptide per vaccine dose, with topical imiquimod. V gene TRBV10-2 combines with J gene TRBJ1-4; D unresolved. The source is a man in his thirties or forties with glioma. Sequencing used PBMCs, obtained from a glioma patient whose treatment included an IDH1 peptide vaccine. This CDR3 reads CASLDPGEKLFF. DNA of the CDR3: TGCGCCAGCCTGGACCCTGGCGAAAAACTGTTTTTT.